Below, one T cell receptor beta chain is given with its context. Its specific antigen is unknown. One base away there is no much larger clone; base qualities are not given. Participants in the prospective study were enrolled through a virtual design, were aged 18 to 89 years, and lived in some 24 United States geographic areas. Cohort assignment in the prospective study relied on participant-reported clinical history from a screening survey and a study questionnaire. A participant counted as exposed if, within 2 weeks of entering the study, that participant had been in contact with someone who had a PCR-confirmed or clinician-diagnosed COVID-19 case. Each participant in the prospective study had whole blood, serum and a nasopharyngeal or oropharyngeal swab collected by mobile phlebotomists. Additional blood draws and questionnaires over an approximately two-month period could optionally be provided by prospective study participants. Prospective study blood samples were shipped either frozen or at room temperature before DNA extraction.

For this chain, trimming is 2 bases at the V end and 8 bases at the J end, and the number of junction bases without a gene match is 5. The cysteine opens and the phenylalanine closes a CDR3 of 15 amino acids. Only the CDR3 portion is preserved as DNA: 45 bases, with reading frame beginning at the first base. The germline V gene encodes CDR1 SGHRS and CDR2 YFSETQ. The data belong to a study of blood T cell repertoires in COVID-19 (TCRdb year 2020). Broadly, across the study: Samples from collaborators originated in the United States, Italy and Spain and spanned both the acute and convalescent phases of COVID-19. The repertoires were released in a freely available public database meant as a resource for research on the immune response to SARS-CoV-2. Samples came from the ongoing ImmuneRACE study (first 160 participants) plus 1,254 subjects from 6 global collaborators. A de-identified subject ID, COVID-19 status, age in years and sex were almost always included in the sample metadata. The material from the prospective study consisted of cDNA or gDNA derived from T cells, B-cell-depleted T cells, or PBMCs. Where available, HLA class I and class II types were taken from metadata supplied by the sample provider and were not determined by assay-based typing. Deeply sampled blood TCRbeta repertoires from subjects exposed to, actively infected with, or recovered from COVID-19 were included in the dataset.

Overall results and qualifications from the work: How much clinical and demographic metadata was included differed by source and by participant, and the metadata was provided uncurated.

The immunoSEQ Assay, a bias-controlled multiplex PCR, was used to amplify TCRbeta CDR3 regions from genomic DNA. Per the authors' processing: The number of nucleated cells in each sample was estimated by amplification of reference gene primers within the assay. To quantify the absolute abundance of each unique TCRbeta CDR3 rearrangement, sequence reads were collapsed and filtered. Productive Simpson clonality was computed per sample as the square root of Simpson's diversity index over productive rearrangements. Drawn from immuneACCESS, this table holds only the in-frame rearrangements with V and J called that TCRdb kept. Clones are partly lost; checked studies trace under half to an unresolved V gene and leave the rest unexplained. The DNA was the basis for D and trimming; V, J and clone size are from that table. Recorded for this sample are roughly 400,000 clones; approximately 91% of them occurred a single time. Around 0.86% of the sample lies in the top ten.

The specimen sequenced was PBMCs or T cells enriched from blood (not recorded which). The clonotype was recovered from a woman in her 40s who had been exposed to COVID-19. The V and J segments used are TRBV5-1 and TRBJ1-6, with TRBD1 identical over 9 junction bases. The CDR3 here reads CASSFWTGDDSPLHF. The DNA sequence follows: TGCGCCAGCAGCTTCTGGACAGGGGATGATTCACCCCTCCACTTT.